These 23 T cell receptor beta chains originate from one sample sequenced in a study of T cell responses to AZD1222 COVID-19 vaccine. Assay used: immunoSEQ multiplex PCR; TCRdb lists only in-frame clones, some missing. Among about 120,000 clones listed, 80% to 90% were seen once. This sample comprised peripheral blood, obtained on day 0 of AZD1222 vaccination. The receptors shown here come from an adult in good health.

The chain joins TRBV19 to TRBJ1-5; 10 nucleotides match TRBD1. The CDR3 totals 14 residues. Germline V gene lookup returns CDR1 LNHDA and CDR2 SQIVND (reference sequence). Trimming cost V 9 bases and J 4 bases; bases outside gene matches: 6. CDR3 in DNA: TGTGCCAGCCGGGACAGGGGAGGAAATCAGCCCCAGCATTTT. Protein: CASRDRGGNQPQHF.

V gene TRBV18 combines with J gene TRBJ1-4; possible D gene TRBD1, 6 bases. With 4 bases removed from V and 8 bases from J, the gap between germline ends came to 20 bases. The CDR3 is 16 residues long. CDR1 and CDR2 from the germline V gene are KGHSH and LQKENI. The CDR3 nucleotides are TGTGCCAGCTCACAAAGCGGTGCAGGGGCCGGGGAAAAACTGTTTTTT. Amino acid sequence: CASSQSGAGAGEKLFF.

This clone was recorded a few times. The V gene is TRBV19, the J gene TRBJ1-4; D ambiguous. This CDR3 comprises 15 residues. Trimming shortened V by 6 bases and J by 7 bases, and 18 bases separated the two germline ends. Germline V CDR1 and CDR2: LNHDA, SQIVND (reference sequence). The CDR3 DNA sequence: TGTGCCAGTAGCGCCGACATTTCAAGACGTGAAAAACTGTTTTTT. Amino acids: CASSADISRREKLFF.

There are a few counts of this clone. Here the CDR3 DNA reads TGCGCCAGCAGCACCGGGACAGGGAACACTGAAGCTTTCTTT. Protein: CASSTGTGNTEAFF. The chain uses TRBV5-1 and TRBJ1-1; TRBD1 aligns across 8 bases. The CDR3 contains 14 residues. The germline gives CDR1 SGHRS, CDR2 YFSETQ. The V segment lost 4 bases and the J segment 1 base; nucleotides outside the gene matches: 3.

The chain combines TRBV2 with TRBJ1-1; 7 bases are shared with TRBD1. V shed 9 bases, J shed 6 bases, and the junction held 16 bases outside the gene matches. The V gene's germline CDR1 is SNHLY and CDR2 FYNNEI. There are 15 residues in the CDR3. For the CDR3, the DNA is TGTGCCAGTGATCCCTGGGGGCAGGGGGACTCTGAAGCTTTCTTT. Its protein is CASDPWGQGDSEAFF.

The chain joins TRBV29-1 to TRBJ2-7; D remains unclear. Trimming took off 5 bases at V and 4 bases at J, with 9 bases between the two ends. This CDR3 is built from 11 residues. From germline, CDR1 is SQVTM and CDR2 ANQGSEA. The CDR3 loop is CSVYRGYEQYF. The CDR3 DNA reads as TGCAGCGTTTACCGCGGATACGAGCAGTACTTC.

The rearrangement joins TRBV11-1 to TRBJ2-7, with 7 positions matching TRBD1. Trimming at V came to 4 bases and at J to 3 bases, leaving 6 bases not matched to a gene. The CDR3 is 14 amino acids. Germline V gene sequence: CDR1 SGHAT, CDR2 FQDESV (reference sequence). CDR3 in DNA: TGTGCCAGCAGCTCTGACAGGGCCGGCTACGAGCAGTACTTC. It codes for CASSSDRAGYEQYF. Full variable domain (remainder filled in from reference TRBV11-1 and TRBJ2-7): EAEVAQSPRYKITEKSQAVAFWCDPISGHATLYWYRQILGQGPELLVQFQDESVVDDSQLPKDRFSAERLKGVDSTLKIQPAELGDSAMYLCASSSDRAGYEQYFGPGTRLTVT.

This chain links TRBV11-2 with TRBJ2-2, with 14 bases aligning to TRBD2. This CDR3 is built from 18 residues. Germline CDR1 SGHAT, CDR2 FQNNGV. Trimming cost V 5 bases and J 4 bases; bases outside gene matches: 9. The CDR3 coding sequence is TGTGCCAGCAGCCCCCGACTAGCGGGGGGGCCAGGCACCGGGGAGCTGTTTTTT. Translated, it gives CASSPRLAGGPGTGELFF. Based on the CDR3 plus reference TRBV11-2 and TRBJ2-2, the full variable domain is EAGVAQSPRYKIIEKRQSVAFWCNPISGHATLYWYQQILGQGPKLLIQFQNNGVVDDSQLPKDRFSAERLKGVDSTLKIQPAKLEDSAVYLCASSPRLAGGPGTGELFFGEGSRLTVL.

This chain links TRBV3-1 (or the pseudogene TRBV3-2) with TRBJ2-1, with D perhaps matching TRBD2 (5 bases). Trimming left V 8 bases short and J 7 bases short, with 12 bases between. Germline V gene lookup returns CDR1 LGHDT and CDR2 YNNKEL (reference sequence). CDR3 size: 12 residues. Here the CDR3 reads CASGSFYNEQFF. CDR3 DNA: TGTGCCAGCGGGAGTTTTTATAATGAGCAGTTCTTC.

This rearrangement joins TRBV6-5 to TRBJ1-2; tentatively, D is TRBD1 (6 bases). V lost 6 bases and J lost 7, with 18 bases in between. The CDR3 has 14 amino acids. Germline V gives CDR1 MNHEY, CDR2 SVGAGI. The CDR3: CASSRRQEVGGYTF. CDR3 nucleotides: TGTGCCAGCAGCCGAAGACAGGAGGTGGGTGGCTACACCTTC.

This chain links TRBV9 with TRBJ2-5; 12 bases fit TRBD2. The CDR3 has 17 amino acids. Looked up from germline, CDR1 is SGDLS and CDR2 is YYNGEE. The V segment lost 0 bases and the J segment 5 bases; nucleotides outside the gene matches: 8. CDR3 sequence (DNA): TGTGCCAGCAGCGTAGAGACTAGCGGGAGTGAGGTGGAGACCCAGTACTTC. Protein: CASSVETSGSEVETQYF. Supplemented by reference TRBV9 and TRBJ2-5, the full variable domain reads DSGVTQTPKHLITATGQRVTLRCSPRSGDLSVYWYQQSLDQGLQFLIQYYNGEERAKGNILERFSAQQFPDLHSELNLSSLELGDSALYFCASSVETSGSEVETQYFGPGTRLLVL.

V gene TRBV4-2 combines with J gene TRBJ2-1; TRBD2 agrees at 11 bases. There are 14 residues in the CDR3. Germline V lookup: CDR1 LGHNA, CDR2 YNFKEQ. The ends lost 0 bases at V and 11 bases at J; junction bases unmatched: 3. CDR3 sequence reads: CASSQETSGIQQFF. CDR3 nucleotides: TGTGCCAGCAGCCAAGAGACTAGCGGGATACAGCAGTTCTTC.

This clone was seen a single time. The chain has TRBV3-1 (or the pseudogene TRBV3-2) and TRBJ1-2; D is unresolved. In germline, CDR1 is LGHDT, CDR2 YNNKEL (reference sequence). This CDR3 is built from 14 residues. The germline V and J ends were trimmed by 4 bases and 4 bases, with 13 bases remaining between them. The CDR3 reads CASSPPGIFYGYTF. As DNA, the CDR3 is TGTGCCAGCAGCCCACCGGGAATCTTCTATGGCTACACCTTC.

The chain uses TRBV5-1 and TRBJ2-1, with 10 bases lining up with TRBD1. V shed 5 bases, J shed 4 bases, and the junction held 3 bases outside the gene matches. This CDR3 region has 14 residues. The germline V gene has CDR1 SGHRS and CDR2 YFSETQ. The DNA of the CDR3 is TGCGCCAGCAGAGGACAGGGGGATTACAATGAGCAGTTCTTC. Amino acid sequence: CASRGQGDYNEQFF. The entire variable domain, with the rest obtained from reference TRBV5-1 and TRBJ2-1, is as follows: KAGVTQTPRYLIKTRGQQVTLSCSPISGHRSVSWYQQTPGQGLQFLFEYFSETQRNKGNFPGRFSGRQFSNSRSEMNVSTLELGDSALYLCASRGQGDYNEQFFGPGTRLTVL.

V is TRBV6-5 and J is TRBJ1-1; no firm D call. Deletions cut 6 bases from V and 3 bases from J, with 14 bases between. This CDR3 region has 14 residues. The germline V gene encodes CDR1 MNHEY and CDR2 SVGAGI. The CDR3 DNA reads as TGTGCCAGCAGACCCGGAGGCGCAGACACTGAAGCTTTCTTT. Translating it yields CASRPGGADTEAFF.

The V call is TRBV14, the J call TRBJ1-2, with D tentatively TRBD1 (6 bases). CDR1 is SGHDN and CDR2 is FVKESK in the germline V gene. The CDR3 consists of 14 residues. V dropped 4 bases and J dropped 8 bases, with 17 bases sitting between them. The CDR3 DNA is TGTGCCAGCAGCCGGAGGGGACATGAGGAGGGCTACACCTTC. Protein product: CASSRRGHEEGYTF. The variable domain in full, completed from reference TRBV14 and TRBJ1-2, reads EAGVTQFPSHSVIEKGQTVTLRCDPISGHDNLYWYRRVMGKEIKFLLHFVKESKQDESGMPNNRFLAERTGGTYSTLKVQPAELEDSGVYFCASSRRGHEEGYTFGSGTRLTVV.

This chain joins TRBV19 and TRBJ2-7; D is unresolved. V lost 7 bases and J 0 bases, leaving 13 bases between the germline ends. Per the germline V gene, CDR1 is LNHDA and CDR2 is SQIVND (reference sequence). The CDR3 is 14 residues long. The DNA of the CDR3 is TGTGCCAGTAAAAAGACTGGAAGCTCCTACGAGCAGTACTTC. Translation: CASKKTGSSYEQYF.

This rearrangement joins TRBV28 to TRBJ1-4, with 7 positions matching TRBD1. The CDR3 loop spans 14 amino acids. Germline assignment: CDR1 MDHEN and CDR2 SYDVKM. V gave up 5 bases and J gave up 7 bases; unmatched junction bases: 7. This chain's CDR3 is CASSPYRGGEKLFF. The CDR3 DNA reads TGTGCCAGCAGTCCCTACAGGGGTGGTGAAAAACTGTTTTTT.

The V gene is TRBV6-4, the J gene TRBJ1-1; D gene unclear. Trimming removed 2 bases at V and 1 base at J, with 8 bases between. From germline, CDR1 is MRHNA and CDR2 SNTAGT. The CDR3 runs 14 residues. The CDR3 bases are TGTGCCAGCAGTGACGGGTCGGAGAACACTGAAGCTTTCTTT. Its protein product is CASSDGSENTEAFF.

The chain joins TRBV6-1 to TRBJ2-7; possible D gene TRBD2, 5 bases. V was clipped by 2 bases and J by 7 bases, with 9 bases between them. Germline V CDR1 and CDR2: MNHNS, SASEGT. The CDR3 has 12 residues. The CDR3 sequence: CASSEPGWEQYF. DNA of the CDR3: TGTGCCAGCAGTGAACCGGGATGGGAGCAGTACTTC.

The rearrangement uses TRBV27 and TRBJ2-3, with a possible D match to TRBD1 (5 bases). CDR3 length: 18 residues. V lost 2 bases, J lost 3 bases, and 21 bases lay in between. CDR1 is MNHEY and CDR2 is SMNVEV in the germline V gene (reference sequence). In nucleotides, the CDR3 is TGTGCCAGCAGTTTACGCCGAAGCCAAGCGTCAGGGACAGATACGCAGTATTTT. Encoded protein: CASSLRRSQASGTDTQYF.

The genes are TRBV25-1 and TRBJ1-2; D remains ambiguous. Germline lookup yields CDR1 MGHDK and CDR2 SYGVNS. Trimming stripped 3 bases from V and 4 bases from J, with 12 bases between. The CDR3 runs 14 residues. The CDR3 reads CASSDMGSPYGYTF. CDR3 sequence (DNA): TGTGCCAGCAGTGACATGGGCAGCCCCTATGGCTACACCTTC.

As regards this clone: The junction departs from the called germline gene at one end, perhaps through a read error. The gene calls are TRBV7-7 and TRBJ2-5; tentative D call: TRBD1 (5 bases). This CDR3 comprises 12 residues. Germline V gives CDR1 SSHAT, CDR2 FNYEAQ (reference sequence). The CDR3 sequence is CASSLRGETQYF. The DNA for the CDR3 is TGTGCTAGCAGCTTAAGGGGAGAGACCCAGTACTTC.